This entry lists 13 T cell receptor beta chains sequenced from one sample in a study of cytomegalovirus exposure and HLA in healthy donors. PCR was performed using 60 Vbeta and 13 Jbeta primers. The protocol was immunoSEQ multiplex PCR, while the TCRdb copy is restricted to in-frame clones and leaves out a portion. This repertoire includes under 250,000 clones. Sample: PBMCs. The receptors stem from a girl aged 2 to 10 in good health and CMV-seropositive.

The CDR3 DNA reads TGTGCCAGCAGCGAGAGCCAGGACAGGGGGACCTATGGCTACACCTTC. This translates into CASSESQDRGTYGYTF. The chain combines TRBV9 with TRBJ1-2; 10 bases are a match to TRBD1. Germline V gene sequence: CDR1 SGDLS, CDR2 YYNGEE. J was trimmed by 4 bases and V by 3 bases; bases with no gene match: 9. This CDR3 region has 16 residues.

CDR3 in amino acids: CASSYRSMNTEAFF. The CDR3 coding sequence is TGTGCCAGCAGTTACAGGAGTATGAACACTGAAGCTTTCTTT. This chain uses TRBV6-5 with TRBJ1-1, with D uncertain. Germline V gene lookup returns CDR1 MNHEY and CDR2 SVGAGI. Trimming removed 2 bases at V and 0 bases at J, with 7 bases between. The CDR3 covers 14 residues.

The chain uses TRBV20-1 and TRBJ1-2; D gene uncertain. In germline, CDR1 is DFQATT, CDR2 SNEGSKA (reference sequence). Trimming took off 1 base at V and 7 bases at J, with 7 bases between the two ends. CDR3 length equals 11 residues. Written as DNA, the CDR3 is TGCAGTGCTAGAGTGGGAGTTGGCTACACCTTC. Encoded protein: CSARVGVGYTF.

The chain combines TRBV5-6 with TRBJ2-5, with D possibly being TRBD1 (7 bases). The CDR3 has 14 amino acids. Trimming took 3 bases from V and 2 from J, leaving 11 bases between them. Germline V gene lookup returns CDR1 SGHDT and CDR2 YYEEEE. CDR3 sequence reads: CASSWRDRQETQYF. The CDR3, as DNA: TGTGCCAGCAGCTGGCGGGACAGACAAGAGACCCAGTACTTC. Filled out from reference TRBV5-6 and TRBJ2-5, the complete variable domain reads DAGVTQSPTHLIKTRGQQVTLRCSPKSGHDTVSWYQQALGQGPQFIFQYYEEEERQRGNFPDRFSGHQFPNYSSELNVNALLLGDSALYLCASSWRDRQETQYFGPGTRLLVL.

This chain uses TRBV28 with TRBJ1-5; D gene ambiguous. CDR3 length: 15 residues. V lost 5 bases and J 1 base, leaving 12 bases between the germline ends. From germline, CDR1 is MDHEN and CDR2 SYDVKM. As DNA, the CDR3 is TGTGCCAGCAGTCCCCGACACGGAAGCAATCAGCCCCAGCATTTT. Its translation: CASSPRHGSNQPQHF.

The chain has TRBV4-1 and TRBJ2-7; TRBD2 matches at 7 bases. The CDR3 is 15 residues long. With 0 bases clipped from V and 6 bases from J, the junction kept 8 bases outside the gene matches. CDR1 MGHRA and CDR2 YSYEKL come from the germline V gene. CDR3 DNA sequence: TGCGCCAGCAGCCAAGATAGAGCGGGGAACTCCGAGCAGTACTTC. Amino acid sequence: CASSQDRAGNSEQYF.

DNA for the CDR3: TGTGCCAGCAGCTTAGTAGCGGGACAGAACACCGGGGAGCTGTTTTTT. It codes for CASSLVAGQNTGELFF. V is TRBV7-2 and J is TRBJ2-2; TRBD2 agrees at 8 bases. CDR1 and CDR2 from the germline V gene are SGHTA and FQGNSA. The J segment lost 1 base and the V segment lost 1 base, leaving 2 bases of the junction unmatched. This CDR3 is built from 16 residues.

The chain combines TRBV29-1 with TRBJ2-3; 9 positions agree with TRBD2. With V trimmed by 1 base and J by 5 bases, 4 bases remained unmatched. Germline V gene data show CDR1 as SQVTM and CDR2 as ANQGSEA. CDR3 length equals 14 residues. CDR3 DNA sequence: TGCAGCGTTGAAGGGAGACTAGCGGTAGATACGCAGTATTTT. This gives the protein CSVEGRLAVDTQYF.

This chain uses TRBV4-2 with TRBJ2-3, with 11 bases that match TRBD2. Germline V gene sequence: CDR1 LGHNA, CDR2 YNFKEQ. The CDR3 contains 15 residues. V shed 9 bases and J 4 bases; nucleotides not matched to a gene: 9. The CDR3 spells CASSAGTSGSDTQYF. CDR3 sequence (DNA): TGTGCCAGTTCTGCCGGGACTAGCGGTTCAGATACGCAGTATTTT.

As for this clone: The same CDR3 arises from other DNA sequences in this sample as well. V is TRBV7-9 and J is TRBJ2-7; D unclear. The CDR3 has 14 amino acids. The germline V gene encodes CDR1 SEHNR and CDR2 FQNEAQ (reference sequence). V lost 1 base and J 2 bases, leaving 9 bases between the germline ends. The chain's CDR3 is CASSLDAGTYEQYF. The CDR3 bases are TGTGCCAGCAGCTTAGACGCAGGAACCTACGAGCAGTACTTC.

The CDR3 is CASSLLNTGELFF. The CDR3 DNA is TGCGCCAGCAGCCTCCTCAACACCGGGGAGCTGTTTTTT. This chain uses TRBV4-1 with TRBJ2-2; D unclear. Trimming stripped 4 bases from V and 2 bases from J, with 5 bases between. Germline V gene data show CDR1 as MGHRA and CDR2 as YSYEKL. The CDR3 extends over 13 amino acids.

Details on this clone: Other DNA sequences in this specimen translate into the identical CDR3. The rearrangement links TRBV5-1 to TRBJ2-1; 9 bases are shared with TRBD2. Germline CDR1 is SGHRS and CDR2 is YFSETQ. This CDR3 contains 15 residues. V was pared by 0 bases and J by 2 bases, with 0 bases of the junction left unmatched. The CDR3 bases are TGCGCCAGCAGCTTGGTAGCGGGAGCCTACAATGAGCAGTTCTTC. The encoded protein is CASSLVAGAYNEQFF. The full variable domain, rest sourced from reference TRBV5-1 and TRBJ2-1, is KAGVTQTPRYLIKTRGQQVTLSCSPISGHRSVSWYQQTPGQGLQFLFEYFSETQRNKGNFPGRFSGRQFSNSRSEMNVSTLELGDSALYLCASSLVAGAYNEQFFGPGTRLTVL.

The V and J genes are TRBV11-2 and TRBJ2-7; 7 bases align to TRBD2. Germline CDR1 is SGHAT and CDR2 is FQNNGV. Trimming took 7 bases from V and 0 from J; bases not matched to a gene: 9. The CDR3 length is 15 residues. This chain's CDR3 is CASTLFKRGSYEQYF. CDR3 nucleotides: TGTGCCAGCACCCTGTTTAAGCGGGGCTCCTACGAGCAGTACTTC.